Detailed here is one TCR beta chain. Germline CDR1 is SGHTA and CDR2 is FQGNSA. The CDR3 extends over 14 amino acids. Trimming removed 3 bases from V and 8 bases from J, with 14 bases in between. This entry is derived from a study of blood T cells in healthy people across ages. Through a sample-barcoded 5' primer and a J-beta primer mix, a second PCR was run for roughly 6 to 12 cycles. MiXCR, run by TCRdb on the 5' RACE reads, gives a single entry per CDR3 protein. The sample lists over 600,000 distinct CDR3 sequences; roughly 41% were seen once. Each donor gave roughly 9.8 milliliters of peripheral blood.

The chain recombines TRBV7-2 with TRBJ2-1, with D possibly being TRBD1 or TRBD2 (7 bases each). The clonotype originates from an elderly man in good health. Sequenced sample: blood. Here the CDR3 DNA reads TGTGCCAGCAGCTTGGCAGGGGGAGGGTATGAGCAGTTCTTC. Translating gives CASSLAGGGYEQFF. Using reference TRBV7-2 and TRBJ2-1 for the parts outside the CDR3, the full variable domain is GAGVSQSPSNKVTEKGKDVELRCDPISGHTALYWYRQSLGQGLEFLIYFQGNSAPDKSGLPSDRFSAERTGGSVSTLTIQRTQQEDSAVYLCASSLAGGGYEQFFGPGTRLTVL.